This T cell receptor beta chain was retrieved from a study of blood T cell repertoires in COVID-19. From germline, CDR1 is MNHEY and CDR2 SVGAGI. The CDR3 loop spans 14 amino acids. After removal of 4 bases from V and 3 bases from J, the junction contained 1 base not matched to a gene. Original methodology: Amplification with reference gene primers provided the estimates of nucleated cell counts. Sequenced by immunoSEQ multiplex PCR; TCRdb stores in-frame clones only, minus some. D and trimming were read from the DNA, whereas the V and J calls and clone size are those reported in that table. The profile shows over 80,000 clones, around four fifths of them singletons.

This chain joins TRBV6-5 and TRBJ2-4; 9 bases are shared with TRBD2. Sequenced material: peripheral blood. This sequence originates from a woman in her sixties or seventies with acute or convalescent COVID-19. The CDR3 coding sequence is TGTGCCAGCAGTTCTAGCGGGGTCAAAAACATTCAGTACTTC. It yields the protein CASSSSGVKNIQYF.